This T cell receptor (beta chain) derives from a study of shared clonotypes between healthy human individuals. In the study overall: Sampling drew on donors who were a couple of women and three men aged 18 to 49. Whole-study findings and limits: Naive subsets tended to show greater estimated richness than memory subsets. The sharing of 5% to 5.5% of naive CD4 clonotypes was seen across a handful of donors.

The CDR3 spans 15 residues. Germline CDR1 reads SGHAT; CDR2 reads FQNNGV. V lost 1 base, J lost 0 bases, and 6 bases lay in between. Division of CD4+ cells produced a CD45RA+ naive subset and a CD45RA-negative memory subset. The data were produced by immunoSEQ multiplex PCR, yet TCRdb's version contains in-frame clones alone and is incomplete. The sample carries 550,000 to 800,000 clones, about 74% recorded once. Comments on this clone: What it binds is unknown.

The V call is TRBV11-2, the J call TRBJ1-4, with D possibly TRBD1 on 5 matching bases. The sequenced sample consisted of memory CD4+ T cells sorted from blood. Subset reported: CD45RA-negative fraction. The clonotype was recovered from a woman in her 30s in good health. The CDR3 spells CASSLVGATNEKLFF. The DNA of the CDR3 is TGTGCCAGCAGCTTAGTGGGGGCAACTAATGAAAAACTGTTTTTT.